Listed here are 27 T cell receptor beta chains from one sample, sequenced in a study of shared clonotypes between healthy human individuals. Only in-frame clones appear in the TCRdb table, and some are missing; sequencing was by immunoSEQ multiplex PCR. This table holds around 1.5 million clones, about 98% found once. The sequencing sample was made of naive CD4+ T cells sorted from blood. Specified subset: CD45RA+ positively selected. These receptors all stem from a man younger than 40 in good health.

The chain combines TRBV18 with TRBJ2-2, with D hard to call. Between the trimmed V and J ends, which lost 4 bases and 6 bases, there was a span of 6 bases. Per the germline V gene, CDR1 is KGHSH and CDR2 is LQKENI. CDR3 size: 12 residues. The CDR3 is CASSLGSGELFF. The CDR3 region has the DNA TGTGCCAGCTCACTGGGGTCCGGGGAGCTGTTTTTT.

The chain couples TRBV5-1 to TRBJ2-7; 9 bases map to TRBD1. The germline CDR1 and CDR2 sequences are SGHRS and YFSETQ. The CDR3 contains 18 residues. Losses at the gene ends were 0 bases for V and 0 bases for J; bases not matched to a gene: 10. The DNA for the CDR3 is TGCGCCAGCAGCTTGGCCACAGGGGGCCCCACTTACTCCTACGAGCAGTACTTC. This codes for CASSLATGGPTYSYEQYF.

This rearrangement joins TRBV29-1 to TRBJ2-5; TRBD2 matches 11 bases. The length of the CDR3 is 13 residues. V lost 8 bases, J lost 4 bases, and 6 bases stayed unmatched. CDR1 and CDR2 from the germline V gene are SQVTM and ANQGSEA. The CDR3 spells CSSAGTSGETQYF. Here the CDR3 DNA reads TGCAGCTCTGCCGGGACTAGCGGAGAGACCCAGTACTTC.

The CDR3 DNA reads as TGTGCCAGCATCCAGACATCCCGAACCTACAATGAGCAGTTCTTC. Translated: CASIQTSRTYNEQFF. The rearrangement links TRBV6-1 to TRBJ2-1; unclear D gene. Between the trimmed V and J ends, which lost 7 bases and 2 bases, there was a span of 15 bases. The CDR3 has 15 residues. Germline values: CDR1 MNHNS, CDR2 SASEGT.

This rearrangement joins TRBV7-2 to TRBJ2-2, with 10 bases matching TRBD1. The CDR3 has 17 amino acids. V lost 2 bases, J lost 5 bases, and 8 bases stayed unmatched. Germline loops: CDR1 SGHTA, CDR2 FQGNSA. As DNA, the CDR3 is TGTGCCAGCAGCTTAACTGGAGGGACAGGGGTAACCGGGGAGCTGTTTTTT. Its protein product is CASSLTGGTGVTGELFF. Full variable domain (missing parts from reference TRBV7-2 and TRBJ2-2): GAGVSQSPSNKVTEKGKDVELRCDPISGHTALYWYRQSLGQGLEFLIYFQGNSAPDKSGLPSDRFSAERTGGSVSTLTIQRTQQEDSAVYLCASSLTGGTGVTGELFFGEGSRLTVL.

The chain has TRBV27 and TRBJ2-5; 14 positions match TRBD2. The length of the CDR3 is 17 residues. With 5 bases clipped from V and 5 bases from J, the junction kept 10 bases outside the gene matches. Germline CDR1 and CDR2: MNHEY and SMNVEV (reference sequence). The CDR3 spells CASSPSGLAGVGETQYF. CDR3 bases: TGTGCCAGCAGTCCCTCGGGACTAGCGGGAGTAGGGGAGACCCAGTACTTC.

In the case of this clone: Different DNA sequences within this sample yield the same CDR3. J is TRBJ2-1 and V is TRBV20-1, with D uncertain. Per germline, CDR1 DFQATT and CDR2 SNEGSKA (reference sequence). The V gene lost 1 base and the J gene lost 9 bases, with 7 bases spanning the gap. The CDR3 is made up of 11 amino acids. The CDR3 loop is CSARGVGEQFF. The DNA of the CDR3 is TGCAGTGCTAGAGGGGTGGGTGAGCAGTTCTTC.

For the CDR3, the DNA is TGTGCCATCAGTGAGTCGAAGCTAGCGGACAAATCCTACGAGCAGTACTTC. Translation: CAISESKLADKSYEQYF. The chain employs TRBV10-3 and TRBJ2-7; 7 bases align to TRBD2. In germline, CDR1 is ENHRY, CDR2 SYGVKD. With 0 bases clipped from V and 1 base from J, the junction kept 9 bases outside the gene matches. This CDR3 is 17 amino acids long.

The chain has TRBV10-3 and TRBJ2-1; 9 positions match TRBD2. With 7 bases clipped from V and 5 bases from J, the junction kept 3 bases outside the gene matches. The CDR3 is 13 residues long. The V gene's germline CDR1 is ENHRY and CDR2 SYGVKD. CDR3 sequence reads: CAINEREDNEQFF. CDR3 in DNA: TGTGCCATCAACGAGCGGGAGGACAATGAGCAGTTCTTC.

The chain uses TRBV4-3 and TRBJ2-7; TRBD1 is a possible D gene (6 bases). Germline V gene lookup returns CDR1 LGHNA and CDR2 YSLEER. V lost 4 bases to trimming and J lost 4 bases, with 17 bases between them. CDR3 size: 15 residues. As DNA, the CDR3 is TGCGCCAGCAGCCGAAACGAAGGACAGCCGTACGAGCAGTACTTC. The encoded protein is CASSRNEGQPYEQYF.

V is TRBV28 and J is TRBJ1-5; TRBD1 agrees at 7 bases. V lost 4 bases, J lost 3 bases, and 12 bases stayed unmatched. Germline V gene lookup returns CDR1 MDHEN and CDR2 SYDVKM. CDR3 length: 17 amino acids. The CDR3 loop reads CASSSTGLRSLNQPQHF. CDR3 nucleotides: TGTGCCAGCAGTTCGACAGGGCTCAGGTCCCTCAATCAGCCCCAGCATTTT.

For the CDR3, the DNA is TGTGCCAGCAGCACCGCGGACCGACTCTACGAGCAGTACTTC. Translating gives CASSTADRLYEQYF. The rearrangement joins TRBV28 to TRBJ2-7; D is unclear. The germline gives CDR1 MDHEN, CDR2 SYDVKM. V was cut by 6 bases and J by 3 bases, with 15 bases left in between. CDR3 length equals 14 residues.

The chain links TRBV18 to TRBJ2-3, with D possibly matching TRBD2 (5 bases). Germline V gene sequence: CDR1 KGHSH, CDR2 LQKENI. Trimming took 6 bases from V and 4 from J, leaving 17 bases between them. This CDR3 is built from 15 residues. CDR3 in amino acids: CASSPGKPWADTQYF. CDR3 DNA sequence: TGTGCCAGCTCGCCCGGGAAACCGTGGGCAGATACGCAGTATTTT.

The V call is TRBV29-1, the J call TRBJ2-7, with TRBD2 matching 15 bases. Germline CDR1 SQVTM, CDR2 ANQGSEA. The CDR3 has 16 amino acids. J gave up 3 bases and V 5 bases, and 8 bases lay outside the gene matches. In DNA form, the CDR3 reads TGCAGCGTTAAAACGGGACTAGCGGGAGGACTCTACGAGCAGTACTTC. Its translation: CSVKTGLAGGLYEQYF.

The CDR3 nucleotides read TGTGCCAGCGTGTCCGGGACAGTTTATGGCTACACCTTC. Translated: CASVSGTVYGYTF. The chain joins TRBV2 to TRBJ1-2; 7 bases map to TRBD1. The CDR3 extends over 13 amino acids. CDR1 is SNHLY, CDR2 FYNNEI, per germline. With 8 bases clipped from V and 5 bases from J, the junction kept 8 bases outside the gene matches.

A single count supports this clone. The rearrangement links TRBV6-5 to TRBJ2-2; no clear D gene. CDR3 size: 13 residues. Germline lookup yields CDR1 MNHEY and CDR2 SVGAGI. V was shortened by 5 bases and J by 3 bases, with 7 bases between the two germline ends. This CDR3 reads CASSNPDTGELFF. CDR3 in DNA: TGTGCCAGCAGTAACCCCGACACCGGGGAGCTGTTTTTT.

The V call is TRBV7-6, the J call TRBJ2-5, with TRBD2 matching over 11 bases. Germline values: CDR1 SGHVS, CDR2 FNYEAQ. Unmatched junction bases numbered 12, after V lost 3 bases and J lost 3 bases. The CDR3 totals 18 residues. The CDR3 DNA reads as TGTGCCAGCAGCTTCGGACTAGCGGGTCTAGGGGGTAAAGAGACCCAGTACTTC. Encoded protein: CASSFGLAGLGGKETQYF.

The chain employs TRBV20-1 and TRBJ1-5, with 9 bases fitting TRBD1. The CDR3 loop spans 11 amino acids. Germline V gene sequence: CDR1 DFQATT, CDR2 SNEGSKA (reference sequence). The V and J ends lost 5 bases and 7 bases, in that order; junction bases with no gene match: 0. CDR3 region: CSAGQGQPQHF. The CDR3 bases are TGCAGTGCTGGACAGGGGCAGCCCCAGCATTTT.

The chain recombines TRBV2 with TRBJ1-1; 7 bases line up with TRBD1. CDR1 and CDR2 from the germline V gene are SNHLY and FYNNEI. The CDR3 is made up of 15 amino acids. V was pared by 6 bases and J by 0 bases, with 7 bases of the junction left unmatched. Written as DNA, the CDR3 is TGTGCCAGCAGCCCTGAGACAGGGATGAACACTGAAGCTTTCTTT. Amino acid sequence: CASSPETGMNTEAFF.

The rearrangement joins TRBV6-6 to TRBJ2-1; D is unclear. This CDR3 is 15 amino acids long. V was clipped by 6 bases and J by 2 bases, with 14 bases between them. Germline V gene data show CDR1 as MNHNY and CDR2 as SVGAGI (reference sequence). The CDR3 DNA reads as TGTGCCAGCAGGGAAACGAGAGACACCTACAATGAGCAGTTCTTC. Its translation: CASRETRDTYNEQFF.

This rearrangement joins TRBV12-5 to TRBJ2-1; maybe TRBD1 (6 bases). The CDR3 extends over 17 amino acids. V lost 4 bases and J 9 bases, leaving 25 bases between the germline ends. The germline V gene encodes CDR1 LGHNT and CDR2 FRNRAP. CDR3 residues: CASGSGNGLQGLTEQFF. The CDR3 DNA sequence: TGTGCTAGTGGTTCGGGGAATGGTCTTCAGGGGCTCACTGAGCAGTTCTTC.

The chain combines TRBV9 with TRBJ1-4; 9 nucleotides line up with TRBD1. Germline V gives CDR1 SGDLS, CDR2 YYNGEE. Unmatched junction bases numbered 10, after V lost 0 bases and J lost 7 bases. CDR3 length: 17 amino acids. CDR3 protein: CASSVGATGTGTEKLFF. CDR3 sequence (DNA): TGTGCCAGCAGCGTAGGGGCCACCGGGACAGGGACTGAAAAACTGTTTTTT.

The rearrangement joins TRBV21-1 to TRBJ1-4. TRBV21-1 is shown as a pseudogene. CDR3 length equals 14 residues. In nucleotides, the CDR3 is TGTGCCAGCAGCAAAGCGAAGGAAAATGAAAAACTGTTTTTT. As protein: CASSKAKENEKLFF.

The J gene is TRBJ2-1, the V gene TRBV5-4, with TRBD2 matching over 10 bases. Germline lookup yields CDR1 SGHNT and CDR2 YYREEE (reference sequence). The CDR3 is 15 residues long. The junction had 5 bases not matched to a gene; V was cut back by 4 bases and J by 4 bases. The CDR3 sequence is CASSTGLAVYNEQFF. The CDR3 DNA reads TGTGCCAGCAGCACAGGACTAGCGGTTTACAATGAGCAGTTCTTC.

The chain links TRBV19 to TRBJ1-2, with unresolved D. Germline-derived CDR1 and CDR2 are LNHDA and SQIVND (reference sequence). The length of the CDR3 is 16 residues. With 4 bases removed from V and 0 bases from J, the gap between germline ends came to 15 bases. The CDR3 here is CASSTTTVRANYGYTF. The DNA for the CDR3 is TGTGCCAGTAGTACTACAACGGTACGAGCTAACTATGGCTACACCTTC.

This chain links TRBV10-3 with TRBJ2-7; no definite D call. Germline V CDR1 and CDR2: ENHRY, SYGVKD. This CDR3 spans 12 amino acids. V lost 4 bases to trimming and J lost 7 bases, with 11 bases between them. The CDR3 DNA is TGTGCCATCAGTGCTTCTCAAGGGGAGCAGTACTTC. Residues: CAISASQGEQYF.

V usage is TRBV5-1 and J usage is TRBJ2-2; TRBD2 matches 7 bases. In germline, CDR1 is SGHRS, CDR2 YFSETQ. With V trimmed by 5 bases and J by 5 bases, 9 bases remained unmatched. This CDR3 comprises 15 residues. The CDR3 is CASRRETSLTGELFF. For the CDR3, the DNA is TGCGCCAGCAGGAGGGAGACTAGCTTGACCGGGGAGCTGTTTTTT.